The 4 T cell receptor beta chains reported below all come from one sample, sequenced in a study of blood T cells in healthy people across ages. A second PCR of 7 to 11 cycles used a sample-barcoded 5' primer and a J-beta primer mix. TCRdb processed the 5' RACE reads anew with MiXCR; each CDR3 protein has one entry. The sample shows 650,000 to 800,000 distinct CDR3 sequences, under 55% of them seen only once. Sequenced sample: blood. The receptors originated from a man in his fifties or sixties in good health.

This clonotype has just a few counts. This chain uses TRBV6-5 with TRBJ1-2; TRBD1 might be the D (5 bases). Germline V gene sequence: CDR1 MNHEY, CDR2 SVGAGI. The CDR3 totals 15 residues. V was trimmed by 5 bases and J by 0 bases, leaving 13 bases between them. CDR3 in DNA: TGTGCCAGCAGTGAGCGACAGATAACTAACTATGGCTACACCTTC. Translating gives CASSERQITNYGYTF.

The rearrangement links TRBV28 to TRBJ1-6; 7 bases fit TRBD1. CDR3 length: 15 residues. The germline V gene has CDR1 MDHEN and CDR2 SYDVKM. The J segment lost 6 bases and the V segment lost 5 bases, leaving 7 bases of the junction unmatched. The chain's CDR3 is CASSAPGQPNSPLHF. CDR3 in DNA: TGTGCCAGCAGTGCACCGGGACAGCCTAATTCACCCCTCCACTTT.

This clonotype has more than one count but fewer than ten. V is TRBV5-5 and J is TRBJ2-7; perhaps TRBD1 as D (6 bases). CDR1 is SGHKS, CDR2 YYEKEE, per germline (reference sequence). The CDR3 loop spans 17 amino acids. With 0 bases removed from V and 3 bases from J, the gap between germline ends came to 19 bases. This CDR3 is CASSLEIFRLDSYEQYF. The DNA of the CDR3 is TGTGCCAGCAGCTTGGAAATATTTAGGTTGGACAGCTACGAGCAGTACTTC.

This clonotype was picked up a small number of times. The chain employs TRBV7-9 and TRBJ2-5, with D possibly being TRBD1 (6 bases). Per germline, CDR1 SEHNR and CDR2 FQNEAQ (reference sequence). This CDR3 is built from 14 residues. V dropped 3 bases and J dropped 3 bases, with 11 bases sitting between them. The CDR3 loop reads CASSLFGDKETQYF. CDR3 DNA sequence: TGTGCCAGCAGCTTGTTCGGGGACAAAGAGACCCAGTACTTC.